The clone carrying this T cell receptor (beta chain) was found a few times. What it binds is not known. The data were taken from a study of response to subunit inactivated influenza vaccine. Study-level findings and limits: New T cells are recruited in small numbers by each seasonal influenza vaccination, according to the authors' suggestion.

MiXCR, run by TCRdb on the RT-PCR reads, gives a single entry per CDR3 protein. The sample consists of 170,000 or so distinct CDR3 sequences, about 11% of them appearing once. This sequence originates from a man aged 45-69 years who received an inactivated influenza vaccine. This sample comprised CD8+ T cells sorted from PBMCs, obtained less than 30 months after vaccination.

The CDR3, as DNA: TGTGCCAGCAGACCAACCGTGACAGGGGATACCTACGAGCAGTACTTC. It yields the protein CASRPTVTGDTYEQYF. V gene TRBV28 combines with J gene TRBJ2-7; 8 bases fit TRBD1. Germline trimming cut 6 bases from V and 2 bases from J; bases unmatched to any gene: 12. CDR1 and CDR2 (germline): MDHEN, SYDVKM. The CDR3 spans 16 residues. Full variable domain (outside the CDR3, taken from reference TRBV28 and TRBJ2-7): DVKVTQSSRYLVKRTGEKVFLECVQDMDHENMFWYRQDPGLGLRLIYFSYDVKMKEKGDIPEGYSVSREKKERFSLILESASTNQTSMYLCASRPTVTGDTYEQYFGPGTRLTVT.